A single TCR beta chain is shown here with its context. The target antigen is unknown. The sort gate was single viable CD3+CD4+CD8-CD45RO+ cells for memory CD4+ T cells. CMV serostatus came from serum IgG against pp150, pp28, p38, p52. This entry is derived from a study of memory CD4+ T cells and cytomegalovirus serostatus. The wider study: Of the healthy Belgian adults, 8 to 10 were CMV seropositive and about two dozen seronegative. Broader study findings: Suggested: most of the CMV-linked TCR signature lies in CD4+ memory cells.

This CDR3 spans 13 amino acids. V lost 2 bases and J lost 8, with 12 bases in between. The germline V gene encodes CDR1 GTSNPN and CDR2 SVGIG (reference sequence). Clones were read by immunoSEQ multiplex PCR, and TCRdb kept only the in-frame ones, dropping some. Among around 62,000 clones listed, 76% were seen once. The chain links TRBV30 to TRBJ1-4; no reliable D call. The sequenced sample was memory CD4+ T cells from blood. This receptor was taken from an adult in good health and CMV-seropositive. The CDR3 sequence: CAWSNKGNEKLFF. The CDR3 coding sequence is TGTGCCTGGAGTAATAAAGGGAACGAAAAACTGTTTTTT.